The present entry profiles one T cell receptor beta chain with its context. Its matching antigen is unknown. This entry belongs to a study of blood T cells in healthy people across ages. The V gene lost 5 bases and the J gene lost 6 bases, with 21 bases spanning the gap. The CDR3 is 16 amino acids. CDR1 is SGHVS and CDR2 is FQNEAQ in the germline V gene. Points from the study as a whole: Higher diversity, along with more naive CD4+ cells, distinguished long-lived donors from aged donors.

A second PCR, run for about 6 to 12 cycles, used a sample-barcoded 5' primer plus a J-beta primer mix. A 12-random-nucleotide template-switch adaptor tagged each cDNA molecule. Each CDR3 protein is one row after TCRdb ran MiXCR on the 5' RACE reads. In the table there are fewer than 750,000 distinct CDR3 sequences, around 48% of which are singletons. This receptor was obtained from a man aged 80 or over in good health. V gene TRBV7-8 combines with J gene TRBJ2-3, with no clear D. The sequencing input was blood. The CDR3 region is CASSPTFQPAGDTQYF. Written as DNA, the CDR3 is TGTGCCAGCAGCCCTACCTTTCAGCCTGCCGGCGATACGCAGTATTTT.